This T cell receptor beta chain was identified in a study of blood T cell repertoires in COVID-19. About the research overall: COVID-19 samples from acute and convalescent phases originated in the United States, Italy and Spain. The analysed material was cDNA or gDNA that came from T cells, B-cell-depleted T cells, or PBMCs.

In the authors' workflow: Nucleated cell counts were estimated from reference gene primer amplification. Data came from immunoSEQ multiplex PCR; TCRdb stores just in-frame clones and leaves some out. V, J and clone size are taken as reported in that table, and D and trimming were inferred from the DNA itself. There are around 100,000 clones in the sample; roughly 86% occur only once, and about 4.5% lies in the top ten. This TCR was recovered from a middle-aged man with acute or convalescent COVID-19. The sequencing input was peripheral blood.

The CDR3 DNA follows: TGTGCCAGCTCACCATCACAGGGAGCCTACTTGACTTTCTTT. The encoded protein is CASSPSQGAYLTFF. V is TRBV18 and J is TRBJ1-1; TRBD1 might be the D (6 bases). V was pared by 2 bases and J by 12 bases, with 19 bases between. CDR1 and CDR2 (germline): KGHSH, LQKENI. CDR3 length equals 14 residues.